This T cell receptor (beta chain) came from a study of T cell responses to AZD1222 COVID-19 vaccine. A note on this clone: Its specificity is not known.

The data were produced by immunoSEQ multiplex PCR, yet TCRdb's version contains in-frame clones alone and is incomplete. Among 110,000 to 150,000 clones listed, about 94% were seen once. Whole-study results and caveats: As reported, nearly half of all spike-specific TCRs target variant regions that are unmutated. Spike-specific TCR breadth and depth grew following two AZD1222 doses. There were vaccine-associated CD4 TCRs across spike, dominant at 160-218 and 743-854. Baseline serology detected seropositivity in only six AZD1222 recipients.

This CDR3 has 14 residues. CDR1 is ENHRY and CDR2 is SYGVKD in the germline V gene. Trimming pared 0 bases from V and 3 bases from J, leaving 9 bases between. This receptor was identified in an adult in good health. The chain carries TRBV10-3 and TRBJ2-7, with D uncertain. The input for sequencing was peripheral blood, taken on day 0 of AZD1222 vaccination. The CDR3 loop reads CAISESPGNYEQYF. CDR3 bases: TGTGCCATCAGTGAGTCGCCTGGAAACTACGAGCAGTACTTC.